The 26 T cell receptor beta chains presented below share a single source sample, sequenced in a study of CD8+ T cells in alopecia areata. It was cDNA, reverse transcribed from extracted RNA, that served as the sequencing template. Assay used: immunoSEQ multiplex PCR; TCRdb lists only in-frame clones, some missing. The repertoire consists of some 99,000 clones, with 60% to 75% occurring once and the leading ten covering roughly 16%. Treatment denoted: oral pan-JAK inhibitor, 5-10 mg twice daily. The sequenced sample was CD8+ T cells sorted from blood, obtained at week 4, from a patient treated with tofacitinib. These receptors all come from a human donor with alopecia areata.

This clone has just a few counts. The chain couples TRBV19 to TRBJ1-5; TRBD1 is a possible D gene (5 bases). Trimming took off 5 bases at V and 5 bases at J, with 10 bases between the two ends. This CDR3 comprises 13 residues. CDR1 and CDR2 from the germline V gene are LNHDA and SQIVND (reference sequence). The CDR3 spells CASSDRADQPQHF. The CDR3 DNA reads TGTGCCAGTAGTGACAGAGCGGATCAGCCCCAGCATTTT.

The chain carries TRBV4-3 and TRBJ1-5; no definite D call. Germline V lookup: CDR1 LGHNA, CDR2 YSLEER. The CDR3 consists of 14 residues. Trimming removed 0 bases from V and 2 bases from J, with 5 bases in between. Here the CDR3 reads CASSQDRGNQPQHF. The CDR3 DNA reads TGCGCCAGCAGCCAAGATAGGGGCAATCAGCCCCAGCATTTT.

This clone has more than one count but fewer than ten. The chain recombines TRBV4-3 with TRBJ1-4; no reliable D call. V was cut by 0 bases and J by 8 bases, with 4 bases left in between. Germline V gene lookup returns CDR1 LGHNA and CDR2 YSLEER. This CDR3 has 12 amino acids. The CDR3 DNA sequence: TGCGCCAGCAGCCAAGATAAAGAAAAACTGTTTTTT. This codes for CASSQDKEKLFF.

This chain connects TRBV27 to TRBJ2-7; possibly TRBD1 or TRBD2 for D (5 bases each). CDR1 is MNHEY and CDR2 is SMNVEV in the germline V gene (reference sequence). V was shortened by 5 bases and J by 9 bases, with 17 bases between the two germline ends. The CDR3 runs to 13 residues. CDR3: CASSPLAGAGQYF. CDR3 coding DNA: TGTGCCAGCAGTCCGCTGGCCGGGGCCGGGCAGTACTTC.

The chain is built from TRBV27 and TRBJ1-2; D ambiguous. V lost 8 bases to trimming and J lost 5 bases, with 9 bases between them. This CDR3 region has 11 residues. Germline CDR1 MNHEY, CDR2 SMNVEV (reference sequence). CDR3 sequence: CASSGGYGYTF. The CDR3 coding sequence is TGTGCCAGCTCCGGAGGTTATGGCTACACCTTC.

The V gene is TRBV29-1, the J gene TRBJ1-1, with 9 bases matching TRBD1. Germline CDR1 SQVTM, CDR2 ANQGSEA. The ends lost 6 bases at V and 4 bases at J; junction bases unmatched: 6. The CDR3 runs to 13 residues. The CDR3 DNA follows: TGCAGCGTCCCGACAGGGGGGCTCACTGAAGCTTTCTTT. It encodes CSVPTGGLTEAFF.

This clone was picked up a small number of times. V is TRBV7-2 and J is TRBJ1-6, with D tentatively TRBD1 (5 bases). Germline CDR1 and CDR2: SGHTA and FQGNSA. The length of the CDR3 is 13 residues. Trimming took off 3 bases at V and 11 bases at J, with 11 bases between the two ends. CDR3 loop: CASSFFAGTPLHF. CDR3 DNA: TGTGCCAGCAGCTTTTTCGCAGGGACACCCCTCCACTTT. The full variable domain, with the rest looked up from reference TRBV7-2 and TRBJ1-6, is GAGVSQSPSNKVTEKGKDVELRCDPISGHTALYWYRQSLGQGLEFLIYFQGNSAPDKSGLPSDRFSAERTGGSVSTLTIQRTQQEDSAVYLCASSFFAGTPLHFGNGTRLTVT.

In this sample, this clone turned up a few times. In DNA, the CDR3 is TGTGCCAGCAGCGTAATCTTGACGGGACAACATTTCGGCTACACCTTC. Amino acid sequence: CASSVILTGQHFGYTF. The chain has TRBV7-9 and TRBJ1-2; tentatively, D is TRBD1 (6 bases). The germline CDR1 and CDR2 sequences are SEHNR and FQNEAQ (reference sequence). CDR3 size: 16 residues. V was shortened by 5 bases and J by 8 bases, with 24 bases between the two germline ends.

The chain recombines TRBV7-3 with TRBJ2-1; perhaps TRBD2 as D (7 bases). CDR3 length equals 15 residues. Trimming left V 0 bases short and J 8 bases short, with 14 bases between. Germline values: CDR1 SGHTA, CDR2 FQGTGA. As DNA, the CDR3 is TGTGCCAGCAGCTTAACCGGGGGGCGCAGTGATGAGCAGTTCTTC. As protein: CASSLTGGRSDEQFF.

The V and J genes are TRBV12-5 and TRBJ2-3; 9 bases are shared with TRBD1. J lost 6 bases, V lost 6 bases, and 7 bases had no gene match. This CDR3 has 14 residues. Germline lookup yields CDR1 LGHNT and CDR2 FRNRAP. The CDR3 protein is CASGPTGGADTQYF. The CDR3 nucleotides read TGTGCTAGTGGACCTACAGGGGGCGCGGATACGCAGTATTTT.

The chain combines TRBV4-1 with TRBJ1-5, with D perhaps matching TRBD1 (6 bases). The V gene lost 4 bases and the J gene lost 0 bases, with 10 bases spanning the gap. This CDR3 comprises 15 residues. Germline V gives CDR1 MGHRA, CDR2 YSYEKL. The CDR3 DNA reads TGCGCCAGCAGCCCTGGACAGCATAGCAATCAGCCCCAGCATTTT. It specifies CASSPGQHSNQPQHF.

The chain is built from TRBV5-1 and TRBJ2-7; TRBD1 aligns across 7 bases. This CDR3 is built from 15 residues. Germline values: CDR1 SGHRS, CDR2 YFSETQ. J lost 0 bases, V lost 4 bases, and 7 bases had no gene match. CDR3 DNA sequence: TGCGCCAGCAGCCCGAAGACAGGGATCTCCTACGAGCAGTACTTC. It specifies CASSPKTGISYEQYF.

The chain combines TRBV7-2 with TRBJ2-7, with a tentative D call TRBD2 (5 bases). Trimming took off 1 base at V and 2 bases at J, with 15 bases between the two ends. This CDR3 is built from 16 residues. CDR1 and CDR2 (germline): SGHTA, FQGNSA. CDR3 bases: TGTGCCAGCAGCTTAGGATCTAGCACTCCGACCTACGAGCAGTACTTC. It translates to CASSLGSSTPTYEQYF.

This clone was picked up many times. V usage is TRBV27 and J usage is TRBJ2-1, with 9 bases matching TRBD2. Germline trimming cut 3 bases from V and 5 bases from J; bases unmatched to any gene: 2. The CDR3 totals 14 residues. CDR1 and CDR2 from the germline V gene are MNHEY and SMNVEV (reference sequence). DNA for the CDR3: TGTGCCAGCAGTTTGGGCGGGGGGGACAATGAGCAGTTCTTC. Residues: CASSLGGGDNEQFF.

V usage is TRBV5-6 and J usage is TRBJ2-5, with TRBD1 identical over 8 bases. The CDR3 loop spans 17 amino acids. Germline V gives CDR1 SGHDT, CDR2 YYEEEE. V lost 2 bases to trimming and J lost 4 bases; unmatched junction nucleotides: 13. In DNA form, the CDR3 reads TGTGCCAGCAGCTTTTCCTACCGGGACAGGACAATAGAGACCCAGTACTTC. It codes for CASSFSYRDRTIETQYF. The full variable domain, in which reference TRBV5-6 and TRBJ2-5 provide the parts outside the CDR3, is DAGVTQSPTHLIKTRGQQVTLRCSPKSGHDTVSWYQQALGQGPQFIFQYYEEEERQRGNFPDRFSGHQFPNYSSELNVNALLLGDSALYLCASSFSYRDRTIETQYFGPGTRLLVL.

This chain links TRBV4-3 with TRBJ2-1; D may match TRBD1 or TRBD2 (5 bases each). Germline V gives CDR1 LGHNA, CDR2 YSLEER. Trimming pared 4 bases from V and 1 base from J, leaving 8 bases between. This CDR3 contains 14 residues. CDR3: CASSRGGSYNEQFF. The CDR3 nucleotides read TGCGCCAGCAGCCGTGGGGGTTCCTACAATGAGCAGTTCTTC.

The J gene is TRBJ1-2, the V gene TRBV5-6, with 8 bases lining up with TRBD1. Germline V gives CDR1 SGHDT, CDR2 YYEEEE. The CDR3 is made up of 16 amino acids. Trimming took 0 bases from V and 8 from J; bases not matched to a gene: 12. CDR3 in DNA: TGTGCCAGCAGCTTGGGTCAGGGGGCCGCGAGAGTCGGCTACACCTTC. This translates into CASSLGQGAARVGYTF.

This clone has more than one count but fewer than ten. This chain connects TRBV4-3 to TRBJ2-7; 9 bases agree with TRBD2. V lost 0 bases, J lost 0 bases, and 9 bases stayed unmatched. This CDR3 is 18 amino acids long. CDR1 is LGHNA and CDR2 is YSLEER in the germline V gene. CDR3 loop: CASSQDPPAGGSSYEQYF. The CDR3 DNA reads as TGCGCCAGCAGCCAAGATCCCCCAGCGGGAGGCTCCTCCTACGAGCAGTACTTC.

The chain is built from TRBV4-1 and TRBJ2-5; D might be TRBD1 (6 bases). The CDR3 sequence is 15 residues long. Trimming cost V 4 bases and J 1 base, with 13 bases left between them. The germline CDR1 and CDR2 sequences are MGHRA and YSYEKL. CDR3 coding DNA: TGCGCCAGCAGCCCCCTGGACAGAGGCCAAGAGACCCAGTACTTC. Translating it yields CASSPLDRGQETQYF.

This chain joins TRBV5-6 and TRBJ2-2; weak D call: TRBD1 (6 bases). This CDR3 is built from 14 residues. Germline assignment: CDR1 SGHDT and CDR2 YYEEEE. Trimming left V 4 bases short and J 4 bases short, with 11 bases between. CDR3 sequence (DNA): TGTGCCAGCAGCCTGGGGGCCGGCACCGGGGAGCTGTTTTTT. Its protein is CASSLGAGTGELFF.

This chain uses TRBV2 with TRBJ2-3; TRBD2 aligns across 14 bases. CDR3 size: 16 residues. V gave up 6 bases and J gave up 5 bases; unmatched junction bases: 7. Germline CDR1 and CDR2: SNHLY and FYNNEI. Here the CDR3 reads CASSSGTSGSQDTQYF. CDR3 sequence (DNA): TGTGCCAGCAGCTCCGGGACTAGCGGGAGTCAAGATACGCAGTATTTT.

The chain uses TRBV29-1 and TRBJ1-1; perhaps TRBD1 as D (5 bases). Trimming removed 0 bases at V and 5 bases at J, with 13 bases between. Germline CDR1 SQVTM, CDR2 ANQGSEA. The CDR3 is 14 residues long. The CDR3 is CSVEDTGGGTEAFF. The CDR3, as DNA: TGCAGCGTTGAAGACACAGGTGGGGGGACTGAAGCTTTCTTT.

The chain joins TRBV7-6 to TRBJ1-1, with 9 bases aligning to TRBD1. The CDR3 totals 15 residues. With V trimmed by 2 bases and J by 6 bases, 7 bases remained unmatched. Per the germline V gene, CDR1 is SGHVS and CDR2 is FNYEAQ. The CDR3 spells CASSLLQGAVSEAFF. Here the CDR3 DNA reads TGTGCCAGCAGCTTATTACAGGGGGCAGTCTCTGAAGCTTTCTTT.

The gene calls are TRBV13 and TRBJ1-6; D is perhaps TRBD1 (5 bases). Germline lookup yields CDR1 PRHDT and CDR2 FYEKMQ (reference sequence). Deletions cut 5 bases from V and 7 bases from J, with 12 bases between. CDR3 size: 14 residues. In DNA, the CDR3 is TGTGCCAGCAGCATGGGGCGGGAAAATTCACCCCTCCACTTT. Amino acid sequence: CASSMGRENSPLHF.

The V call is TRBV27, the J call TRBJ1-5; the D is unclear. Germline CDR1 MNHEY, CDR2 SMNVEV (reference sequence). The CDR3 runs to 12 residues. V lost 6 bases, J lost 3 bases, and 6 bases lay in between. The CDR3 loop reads CASRGSNQPQHF. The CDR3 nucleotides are TGTGCCAGCAGGGGATCCAATCAGCCCCAGCATTTT.

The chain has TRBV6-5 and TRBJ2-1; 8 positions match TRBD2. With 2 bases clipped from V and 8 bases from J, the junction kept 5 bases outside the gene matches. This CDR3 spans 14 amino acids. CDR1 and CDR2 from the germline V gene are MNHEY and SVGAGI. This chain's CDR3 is CASSYVTSADEQFF. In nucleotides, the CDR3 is TGTGCCAGCAGTTACGTGACTAGCGCCGATGAGCAGTTCTTC.